The T cell receptor beta chain described here comes from a study of cytomegalovirus exposure and HLA in healthy donors. Germline V lookup: CDR1 LNHDA, CDR2 SQIVND (reference sequence). V dropped 2 bases and J dropped 3; count of bases not matched to a gene: 2. This CDR3 contains 15 residues. Concerning this clone itself: The antigen is not known.

Findings and limits, study-wide: Previous analysis showed most TCR beta V segments were productive about 87% or about 30% of the time. Differences between HLA loci emerged in a later analysis of TCR association rates, with DRB1 most and HLA-C fewest. Sequencing likely produced, as an artifact, a cluster of highly shared sequence variants.

The primer mix had 60 Vbeta and 13 Jbeta primers. Here immunoSEQ multiplex PCR was the method, and the copy in TCRdb shows in-frame clones only, minus some. The sample comprises roughly 160,000 clones, 71% of which are singletons, and around 2.8% rests with the top ten. The chain uses TRBV19 and TRBJ2-3, with 10 bases identical to TRBD2. Sequencing input: PBMCs. The receptor was derived from a woman aged 25-40 years in good health and CMV-seronegative. The CDR3 DNA is TGTGCCAGTAGTATACTGGGACTAGCGACAGATACGCAGTATTTT. Residues: CASSILGLATDTQYF.